This is a list of T cell receptor beta chains from one sample in a study of cytomegalovirus exposure and HLA in healthy donors. Measured with immunoSEQ multiplex PCR; TCRdb has only the in-frame clones, and not every one. Here the sample table reports around 33,000 clones. Source material: PBMCs. These receptors came from a woman aged 40-49 years in good health and CMV-seropositive. Both conserved end residues are part of each CDR3.

V gene,CDR3 protein
TRBV10-3,CAISESRRENQPQHF
TRBV5-6,CASSLQVGEQYF
TRBV27,CASRHRGGYEQYF
TRBV6-1,CASSELGGEAFF
TRBV5-4,CASSLRSSVYNEQFF
TRBV29-1,CSVVQDMSTDTQYF
TRBV19,CASSIDLAGGYQETQYF
TRBV4-1,CASSLGTTLTQYEQYF
TRBV19,CASSIERTGWGDGYTF
TRBV6-4,CASSAETGGGHNEQFF
TRBV19,CASSIGVGRASGYTF
TRBV10-2,CASTTLAGGGDEQFF
TRBV30,CAWSVGLPRTGELFF
TRBV18,CASSPRPDYITEAFF
TRBV9,CASSRGRQNTEAFF
TRBV4-3,CASSQTTGTLEQYF
TRBV9,CASSVGVAGDPSGGELFF
TRBV4-2,CASSQEPTPTLLADKQYF
TRBV27,CASSTGTAYQETQYF
TRBV19,CASGPASGSFYEQYF
TRBV18,CASSPAVLRRGNYEQYF
TRBV7-2,CASSVGGGGFFDYGYTF
TRBV29-1,CSVTSGTSGIGSDNEQFF
TRBV5-1,CASSSQGADETQYF
TRBV6-4,CASSDPLRLGGRRSNQPQHF
TRBV29-1,CSVGLAGGIADTQYF
TRBV19,CASSVTSGSGETQYF
TRBV7-9,CASSPRTGQPVQYF
TRBV28,CASSSAETSGSYEQYF
TRBV7-8,CASSHGSGLAGGYEQYF
TRBV19,CASSTRLTEAFF